The source of this T cell receptor beta chain is a study of blood T cells in healthy people across ages. Primers used in a second PCR of about 7 to 12 cycles were a sample-barcoded 5' primer and a J-beta primer mix. TCRdb analysed the 5' RACE reads with MiXCR anew, one entry per CDR3 protein. The data hold around 1.5 million distinct CDR3 sequences, with roughly 40% observed a single time. Whole-study findings and limits: Fewer expanded clones and more diversity marked long-lived versus aged donors.

About this clonotype: The antigen is unknown.

Sequencing was performed on blood. This sequence originates from a woman between 18 and 29 years old in good health.

The CDR3 sequence: CASSLPTGGSEKLFF. The CDR3 DNA reads TGTGCCAGCAGCCTGCCGACAGGGGGGAGCGAAAAACTGTTTTTT. The genes are TRBV7-2 and TRBJ1-4; 9 positions agree with TRBD1. The CDR3 spans 15 residues. Looked up from germline, CDR1 is SGHTA and CDR2 is FQGNSA. J gave up 8 bases and V 5 bases, and 9 bases lay outside the gene matches.